One sample yielded the 24 T cell receptor beta chains listed below, sequenced in a study of blood T cell repertoires in COVID-19. Clones were read by immunoSEQ multiplex PCR, and TCRdb kept only the in-frame ones, dropping some. The data show around 300,000 clones, with 90% seen just once and roughly 1.5% held by the top ten. Input material: PBMCs or T cells enriched from blood (not recorded which). These TCRs come from a woman under 30 with acute COVID-19.

The V gene is TRBV6-5, the J gene TRBJ2-1, with D perhaps matching TRBD1 (7 bases). The ends were cut back, 6 bases at V and 4 bases at J, with 16 bases in the middle. Per germline, CDR1 MNHEY and CDR2 SVGAGI. CDR3 length equals 15 residues. For the CDR3, the DNA is TGTGCCAGCAGACAAGGACAGGAGGGGTACAATGAGCAGTTCTTC. It specifies CASRQGQEGYNEQFF.

The table lists this clone with a count of one. The genes are TRBV15 and TRBJ2-1; TRBD2 agrees at 12 bases. Per the germline V gene, CDR1 is LNHNV and CDR2 is YYDKDF (reference sequence). V dropped 0 bases and J dropped 4; count of bases not matched to a gene: 4. The CDR3 is made up of 17 amino acids. The CDR3 loop reads CATSRDGGTSGYNEQFF. DNA for the CDR3: TGTGCCACCAGCAGAGATGGTGGGACTAGCGGGTACAATGAGCAGTTCTTC.

This clone has just one count. The V gene is TRBV5-1, the J gene TRBJ2-7, with no clear D. V was pared by 4 bases and J by 7 bases, with 15 bases between. Per the germline V gene, CDR1 is SGHRS and CDR2 is YFSETQ. CDR3 length equals 13 residues. CDR3 residues: CASSPYEIVEQYF. The CDR3 DNA reads TGCGCCAGCAGCCCCTACGAGATTGTGGAGCAGTACTTC.

V and J are TRBV5-5 and TRBJ1-2; weak D call: TRBD1 (6 bases). In germline, CDR1 is SGHKS, CDR2 YYEKEE (reference sequence). V was clipped by 0 bases and J by 2 bases, with 11 bases between them. The CDR3 runs to 15 residues. The CDR3 coding sequence is TGTGCCAGCAGCTTGGGGCCACAGGGAAACTATGGCTACACCTTC. Protein product: CASSLGPQGNYGYTF. Full variable domain (rest looked up from reference TRBV5-5 and TRBJ1-2): DAGVTQSPTHLIKTRGQQVTLRCSPISGHKSVSWYQQVLGQGPQFIFQYYEKEERGRGNFPDRFSARQFPNYSSELNVNALLLGDSALYLCASSLGPQGNYGYTFGSGTRLTVV.

This chain connects TRBV7-9 to TRBJ1-2; unclear D gene. This CDR3 is 16 amino acids long. Germline loops: CDR1 SEHNR, CDR2 FQNEAQ (reference sequence). Trimming pared 1 base from V and 8 bases from J, leaving 20 bases between. The DNA for the CDR3 is TGTGCCAGCAGCTTAGAATGGAGTACCGACGTCGGGGGCTACACCTTC. Protein: CASSLEWSTDVGGYTF. The entire variable domain, with the rest obtained from reference TRBV7-9 and TRBJ1-2, is as follows: DTGVSQNPRHKITKRGQNVTFRCDPISEHNRLYWYRQTLGQGPEFLTYFQNEAQLEKSRLLSDRFSAERPKGSFSTLEIQRTEQGDSAMYLCASSLEWSTDVGGYTFGSGTRLTVV.

This chain links TRBV11-3 with TRBJ2-5, with D perhaps matching TRBD1 (6 bases). Trimming left V 5 bases short and J 3 bases short, with 16 bases between. The CDR3 has 15 residues. The germline V gene has CDR1 SGHNT and CDR2 YENEEA. CDR3 amino acids: CASSDGQNTKETQYF. CDR3 nucleotides: TGTGCCAGCAGCGACGGACAGAATACTAAAGAGACCCAGTACTTC.

This clone was counted at least ten times. V and J are TRBV6-4 and TRBJ1-1; the D is unclear. Trimming took 3 bases from V and 4 from J, leaving 6 bases between them. The CDR3 is 12 amino acids. From germline, CDR1 is MRHNA and CDR2 SNTAGT. DNA for the CDR3: TGTGCCAGCAGTGAGGGGAGCACTGAAGCTTTCTTT. Translating it yields CASSEGSTEAFF.

The rearrangement links TRBV15 to TRBJ2-2; 8 nucleotides agree with TRBD2. Trimming at V came to 5 bases and at J to 6 bases, leaving 5 bases not matched to a gene. The germline CDR1 and CDR2 sequences are LNHNV and YYDKDF (reference sequence). The CDR3 loop spans 14 amino acids. CDR3 sequence (DNA): TGTGCCACCAGCGGAGCGGGAGTAGCCGGGGAGCTGTTTTTT. Amino acid sequence: CATSGAGVAGELFF.

V is TRBV15 and J is TRBJ2-1; 10 nucleotides match TRBD2. CDR3 length: 16 amino acids. Germline V gene data show CDR1 as LNHNV and CDR2 as YYDKDF (reference sequence). V shed 0 bases and J 12 bases; nucleotides not matched to a gene: 11. CDR3: CATSRDGLAVKGWQFF. The CDR3 coding sequence is TGTGCCACCAGCAGAGACGGACTAGCGGTTAAAGGATGGCAGTTCTTC. Combining the CDR3 with reference TRBV15 and TRBJ2-1 gives the whole variable domain DAMVIQNPRYQVTQFGKPVTLSCSQTLNHNVMYWYQQKSSQAPKLLFHYYDKDFNNEADTPDNFQSRRPNTSFCFLDIRSPGLGDTAMYLCATSRDGLAVKGWQFFGPGTRLTVL.

The chain links TRBV6-2 or TRBV6-3 to TRBJ2-7; a possible D gene is TRBD1 (5 bases). There are 19 residues in the CDR3. Trimming removed 0 bases from V and 0 bases from J, with 21 bases in between. Germline CDR1 MNHEY, CDR2 SVGEGT. The CDR3 DNA reads as TGTGCCAGCAGTTACTCGTCCAGAGTGGGGCCGAGGTCCTCCTACGAGCAGTACTTC. Translated: CASSYSSRVGPRSSYEQYF.

J is TRBJ2-7 and V is TRBV5-4; D is perhaps TRBD2 (6 bases). V lost 3 bases and J lost 6, with 16 bases in between. Germline CDR1 is SGHNT and CDR2 is YYREEE (reference sequence). The CDR3 length is 14 residues. The DNA of the CDR3 is TGTGCCAGCAGCTGGGAGGTGTCGTCTCGCGAGCAGTACTTC. Its translation: CASSWEVSSREQYF.

The genes are TRBV27 and TRBJ1-3; no firm D call. The V gene lost 6 bases and the J gene lost 0 bases, with 12 bases spanning the gap. The germline CDR1 and CDR2 sequences are MNHEY and SMNVEV (reference sequence). This CDR3 contains 15 residues. The CDR3 DNA reads TGTGCCAGCAGCTCGCGATTTAGCTCTGGAAACACCATATATTTT. Protein sequence: CASSSRFSSGNTIYF.

The gene calls are TRBV18 and TRBJ2-7, with D unresolved. The V gene's germline CDR1 is KGHSH and CDR2 LQKENI. V lost 2 bases and J 5 bases, leaving 4 bases between the germline ends. The CDR3 runs to 11 residues. CDR3 amino acids: CASSPGHEQYF. CDR3 nucleotides: TGTGCCAGCTCACCAGGCCACGAGCAGTACTTC.

This clone has a single count. The V gene is TRBV7-6, the J gene TRBJ2-2; 12 bases match TRBD2. With 5 bases clipped from V and 6 bases from J, the junction kept 7 bases outside the gene matches. CDR1 and CDR2 (germline): SGHVS, FNYEAQ. The CDR3 length is 16 residues. The CDR3 coding sequence is TGTGCCAGCAGCCCGAGACTAGCGGGAGTTTCCGGGGAGCTGTTTTTT. This encodes CASSPRLAGVSGELFF.

This clone was counted a single time. CDR3 in DNA: TGTGCCAGCTCACCTATCGGGATTAGCGGCTACAATGAGCAGTTCTTC. Translating gives CASSPIGISGYNEQFF. The chain is built from TRBV18 and TRBJ2-1; TRBD2 might be the D (6 bases). CDR1 is KGHSH, CDR2 LQKENI, per germline. V lost 3 bases to trimming and J lost 3 bases, with 15 bases between them. The CDR3 is made up of 16 amino acids.

Comments on this clone: Additional DNA sequences in this sample encode the identical CDR3. The chain has TRBV6-5 and TRBJ1-1; D gene uncertain. V was cut by 2 bases and J by 1 base, with 5 bases left in between. The CDR3 totals 13 residues. From germline, CDR1 is MNHEY and CDR2 SVGAGI. The DNA of the CDR3 is TGTGCCAGCAGTTACGGCCAGAACACTGAAGCTTTCTTT. Its translation is CASSYGQNTEAFF.

The chain couples TRBV4-1 to TRBJ2-1, with 7 bases lining up with TRBD1. There are 14 residues in the CDR3. The V segment lost 4 bases and the J segment 3 bases; nucleotides outside the gene matches: 3. The germline gives CDR1 MGHRA, CDR2 YSYEKL. The CDR3 sequence: CASSRQGVYNEQFF. CDR3 nucleotides: TGCGCCAGCAGCCGTCAGGGGGTCTACAATGAGCAGTTCTTC.

The V and J genes are TRBV6-2 or TRBV6-3 and TRBJ2-7, with 7 nucleotides matching TRBD2. The junction had 14 bases not matched to a gene; V was cut back by 7 bases and J by 2 bases. The CDR3 contains 16 residues. Germline CDR1 reads MNHEY; CDR2 reads SVGEGT. CDR3 nucleotide sequence: TGTGCCAGCATCCCTCGCCTGTTAGCGGGTGCCTACGAGCAGTACTTC. This encodes CASIPRLLAGAYEQYF.

The V and J genes are TRBV7-8 and TRBJ2-3; 15 nucleotides align to TRBD2. CDR1 is SGHVS and CDR2 is FQNEAQ in the germline V gene. Losses at the gene ends were 5 bases for V and 5 bases for J; bases not matched to a gene: 20. The CDR3 spans 21 residues. The CDR3 protein is CASSKKPGTSGRLVSGDTQYF. The CDR3 DNA reads TGTGCCAGCAGCAAGAAGCCCGGGACTAGCGGGAGGTTGGTGAGTGGAGATACGCAGTATTTT.

This clone appeared a single time. The DNA of the CDR3 is TGCAGCGTTGGGGATGCTTGGGAGGGGAGTAGGAACGAGCAGTACTTC. This codes for CSVGDAWEGSRNEQYF. The chain combines TRBV29-1 with TRBJ2-7; 7 bases are a match to TRBD2. Germline loops: CDR1 SQVTM, CDR2 ANQGSEA. This CDR3 region has 16 residues. Trimming cost V 4 bases and J 5 bases; bases outside gene matches: 17.

The rearrangement links TRBV2 to TRBJ2-6; 11 bases fit TRBD2. The CDR3 runs 18 residues. Germline lookup yields CDR1 SNHLY and CDR2 FYNNEI. V shed 0 bases and J 3 bases; nucleotides not matched to a gene: 4. The CDR3 here is CASSEAGLAGGGANVLTF. In DNA, the CDR3 is TGTGCCAGCAGTGAAGCCGGGCTAGCGGGAGGTGGGGCCAACGTCCTGACTTTC.

This clone was detected only once. This rearrangement joins TRBV9 to TRBJ2-3; 11 bases map to TRBD2. J lost 4 bases, V lost 1 base, and 11 bases had no gene match. Germline V gene lookup returns CDR1 SGDLS and CDR2 YYNGEE. The CDR3 is 18 amino acids. The CDR3 sequence: CASSVRPPSGRKADTQYF. In nucleotides, the CDR3 is TGTGCCAGCAGCGTACGTCCTCCTAGCGGGAGGAAAGCAGATACGCAGTATTTT. The variable domain in full, with the rest retrieved from reference TRBV9 and TRBJ2-3, is DSGVTQTPKHLITATGQRVTLRCSPRSGDLSVYWYQQSLDQGLQFLIQYYNGEERAKGNILERFSAQQFPDLHSELNLSSLELGDSALYFCASSVRPPSGRKADTQYFGPGTRLTVL.

The J gene is TRBJ2-7, the V gene TRBV28, with 8 nucleotides matching TRBD1. Germline-derived CDR1 and CDR2 are MDHEN and SYDVKM. The CDR3 extends over 17 amino acids. Trimming removed 2 bases from V and 2 bases from J; junction bases left unmatched: 11. For the CDR3, the DNA is TGTGCCAGCAGTTTACTACAGGGGGGACTGTTAACCTACGAGCAGTACTTC. Its translation is CASSLLQGGLLTYEQYF.

The V and J genes are TRBV18 and TRBJ2-7; possibly TRBD2 for D (6 bases). Germline V gives CDR1 KGHSH, CDR2 LQKENI. Trimming cost V 5 bases and J 6 bases, with 14 bases left between them. The CDR3 length is 13 residues. CDR3 sequence: CASSGQEGLEQYF. The CDR3 DNA reads as TGTGCCAGCTCAGGCCAGGAGGGCCTCGAGCAGTACTTC. The full variable domain, completed using reference TRBV18 and TRBJ2-7, is NAGVMQNPRHLVRRRGQEARLRCSPMKGHSHVYWYRQLPEEGLKFMVYLQKENIIDESGMPKERFSAEFPKEGPSILRIQQVVRGDSAAYFCASSGQEGLEQYFGPGTRLTVT.